Sequencing of this T cell receptor (beta chain) was carried out in a study of Graves' ophthalmopathy and Graves' hyperthyroidism. This clonotype showed up just a few times. The TCR beta CDR3 regions underwent amplification from RNA transcripts. In the first round, RT-PCR was carried out with HTBI primers, and a multiplex PCR formed the second round. MiXCR was run by TCRdb on the multiplex PCR reads, yielding one entry per CDR3 protein. The sample has roughly 410,000 distinct CDR3 sequences; over 15% are singletons. Hyperthyroidism patients, all newly diagnosed, had under 2 months' duration and ages of 18 to 65. The sequence derives from a young woman with stable Graves' hyperthyroidism. Sequencing was done on a sample of peripheral blood.

This CDR3 reads CASTVQGSYTEAFF. The CDR3 nucleotides are TGTGCCAGTACGGTACAGGGTAGTTACACTGAAGCTTTCTTT. The chain carries TRBV19 and TRBJ1-1, with a possible D match to TRBD1 (6 bases). Germline loops: CDR1 LNHDA, CDR2 SQIVND (reference sequence). Trimming left V 7 bases short and J 3 bases short, with 15 bases between. This CDR3 is 14 amino acids long.